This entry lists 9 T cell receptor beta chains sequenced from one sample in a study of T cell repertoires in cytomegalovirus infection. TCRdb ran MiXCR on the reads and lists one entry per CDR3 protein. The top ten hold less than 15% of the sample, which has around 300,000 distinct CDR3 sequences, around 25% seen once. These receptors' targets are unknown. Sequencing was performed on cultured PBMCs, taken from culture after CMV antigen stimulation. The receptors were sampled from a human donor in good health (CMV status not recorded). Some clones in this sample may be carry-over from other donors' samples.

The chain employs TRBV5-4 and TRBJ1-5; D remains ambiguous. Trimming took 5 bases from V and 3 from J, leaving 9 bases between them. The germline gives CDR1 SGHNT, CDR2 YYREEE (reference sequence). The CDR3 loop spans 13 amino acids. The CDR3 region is CASSRAINQPQHF. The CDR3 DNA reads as TGTGCCAGCAGTCGGGCCATCAATCAGCCCCAGCATTTT. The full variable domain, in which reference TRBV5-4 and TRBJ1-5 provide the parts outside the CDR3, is ETGVTQSPTHLIKTRGQQVTLRCSSQSGHNTVSWYQQALGQGPQFIFQYYREEENGRGNFPPRFSGLQFPNYSSELNVNALELDDSALYLCASSRAINQPQHFGDGTRLSIL.

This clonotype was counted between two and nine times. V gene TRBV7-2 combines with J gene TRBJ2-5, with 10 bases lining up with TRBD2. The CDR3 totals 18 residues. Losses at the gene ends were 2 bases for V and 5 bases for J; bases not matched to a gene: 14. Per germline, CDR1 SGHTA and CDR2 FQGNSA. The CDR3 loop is CASSLLIGLAANTETQYF. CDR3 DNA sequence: TGTGCCAGCAGCTTACTAATAGGACTAGCGGCCAACACGGAGACCCAGTACTTC.

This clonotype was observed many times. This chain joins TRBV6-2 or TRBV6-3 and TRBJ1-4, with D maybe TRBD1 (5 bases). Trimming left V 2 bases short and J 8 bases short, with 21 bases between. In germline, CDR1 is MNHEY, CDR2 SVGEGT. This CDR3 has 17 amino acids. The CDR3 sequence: CASSYRDGVGLSEKLFF. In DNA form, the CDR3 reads TGTGCCAGCAGTTACCGGGACGGGGTCGGTTTATCGGAAAAACTGTTTTTT.

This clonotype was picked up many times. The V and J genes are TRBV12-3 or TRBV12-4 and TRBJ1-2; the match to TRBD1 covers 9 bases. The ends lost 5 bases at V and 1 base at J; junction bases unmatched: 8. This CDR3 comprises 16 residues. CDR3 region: CASSIRGQGDNYGYTF. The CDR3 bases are TGTGCCAGCAGTATACGGGGACAGGGAGATAACTATGGCTACACCTTC.

This CDR3 reads CSVEGDGTVRGYTF. The CDR3 DNA follows: TGCAGCGTTGAAGGAGACGGGACTGTCAGGGGCTACACCTTC. The chain recombines TRBV29-1 with TRBJ1-2, with D possibly being TRBD1 (5 bases). CDR3 length equals 14 residues. Germline-derived CDR1 and CDR2 are SQVTM and ANQGSEA. Trimming left V 1 base short and J 8 bases short, with 17 bases between.

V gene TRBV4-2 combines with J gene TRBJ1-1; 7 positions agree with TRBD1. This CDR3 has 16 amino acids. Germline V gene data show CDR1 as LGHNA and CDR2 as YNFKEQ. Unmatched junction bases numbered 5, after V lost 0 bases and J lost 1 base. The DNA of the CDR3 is TGTGCCAGCAGCCAAGACCGACAGGGCCCGAACACTGAAGCTTTCTTT. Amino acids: CASSQDRQGPNTEAFF.

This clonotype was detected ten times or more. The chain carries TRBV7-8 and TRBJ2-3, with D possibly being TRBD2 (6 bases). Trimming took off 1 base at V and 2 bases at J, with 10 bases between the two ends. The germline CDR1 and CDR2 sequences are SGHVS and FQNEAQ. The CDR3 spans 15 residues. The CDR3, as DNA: TGTGCCAGCAGCTTAGACGGGAGAGACACAGATACGCAGTATTTT. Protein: CASSLDGRDTDTQYF.

CDR3 in DNA: TGCAGTGCTCTTCAGGTCGCGGGAGGGAACGAGCAGTACTTC. Its protein is CSALQVAGGNEQYF. V is TRBV20-1 and J is TRBJ2-7; 9 bases align to TRBD2. V trimming: 5 bases; J trimming: 5 bases; junction bases outside the gene matches: 10. The germline gives CDR1 DFQATT, CDR2 SNEGSKA (reference sequence). This CDR3 spans 14 amino acids.

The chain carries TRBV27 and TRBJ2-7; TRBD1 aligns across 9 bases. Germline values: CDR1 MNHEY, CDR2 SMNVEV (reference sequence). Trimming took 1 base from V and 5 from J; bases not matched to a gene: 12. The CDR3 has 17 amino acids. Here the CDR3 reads CASSLYLGTGSDHEQYF. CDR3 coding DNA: TGTGCCAGCAGTTTATACCTCGGGACAGGGAGCGACCACGAGCAGTACTTC.